These 30 T cell receptor beta chains were sequenced from one sample in a study of shared clonotypes between healthy human individuals. The method was immunoSEQ multiplex PCR; TCRdb's version includes in-frame clones alone and lacks a portion of them. This sample carries hundreds of thousands of clones, roughly three quarters of them seen once, and the ten largest clones take about 12%. Sequencing input: PBMCs. These receptors were taken from a woman in her 40s in good health. Some clones in this sample may be carry-over from other donors' samples.

V gene TRBV5-4 combines with J gene TRBJ2-5; D perhaps matches TRBD1 (6 bases). The germline CDR1 and CDR2 sequences are SGHNT and YYREEE (reference sequence). V dropped 4 bases and J dropped 1 base, with 8 bases sitting between them. The CDR3 contains 13 residues. The CDR3 here is CASSQDSQETQYF. The CDR3 region has the DNA TGTGCCAGCAGCCAGGACAGCCAAGAGACCCAGTACTTC.

This clone is medium-sized (0.01 to 0.1%) in the sample. The sample carries other DNA sequences with the same CDR3. The J gene is TRBJ2-3, the V gene TRBV9; the D is unclear. The CDR3 is 15 residues long. CDR1 is SGDLS and CDR2 is YYNGEE in the germline V gene. V lost 4 bases and J lost 1, with 13 bases in between. CDR3 DNA: TGTGCCAGCAGCCTACTACTGGCGGGCACAGATACGCAGTATTTT. This codes for CASSLLLAGTDTQYF. Full variable domain (missing parts from reference TRBV9 and TRBJ2-3): DSGVTQTPKHLITATGQRVTLRCSPRSGDLSVYWYQQSLDQGLQFLIQYYNGEERAKGNILERFSAQQFPDLHSELNLSSLELGDSALYFCASSLLLAGTDTQYFGPGTRLTVL.

The chain has TRBV28 and TRBJ2-1; D is ambiguous. Germline values: CDR1 MDHEN, CDR2 SYDVKM. The V gene lost 2 bases and the J gene lost 6 bases, with 14 bases spanning the gap. The length of the CDR3 is 15 residues. CDR3 residues: CASSLSGLALNEQFF. The CDR3, as DNA: TGTGCCAGCAGTTTAAGTGGTTTAGCTCTCAATGAGCAGTTCTTC. The entire variable domain, with the rest obtained from reference TRBV28 and TRBJ2-1, is as follows: DVKVTQSSRYLVKRTGEKVFLECVQDMDHENMFWYRQDPGLGLRLIYFSYDVKMKEKGDIPEGYSVSREKKERFSLILESASTNQTSMYLCASSLSGLALNEQFFGPGTRLTVL.

The J gene is TRBJ1-4, the V gene TRBV30, with 10 bases matching TRBD1. Germline V gene lookup returns CDR1 GTSNPN and CDR2 SVGIG (reference sequence). This CDR3 region has 16 residues. Trimming removed 2 bases from V and 7 bases from J; junction bases left unmatched: 10. CDR3 sequence: CAWSSPRDRGGEKLFF. CDR3 nucleotide sequence: TGTGCCTGGAGTTCTCCCCGGGACAGGGGCGGTGAAAAACTGTTTTTT. The full variable domain, completed using reference TRBV30 and TRBJ1-4, is SQTIHQWPATLVQPVGSPLSLECTVEGTSNPNLYWYRQAAGRGLQLLFYSVGIGQISSEVPQNLSASRPQDRQFILSSKKLLLSDSGFYLCAWSSPRDRGGEKLFFGSGTQLSVL.

CDR3 loop: CASSQGTSGGGSYEQYF. Written as DNA, the CDR3 is TGCGCCAGCAGCCAAGGGACTAGCGGGGGGGGCTCCTACGAGCAGTACTTC. The V call is TRBV4-3, the J call TRBJ2-7; TRBD2 agrees at 15 bases. Germline loops: CDR1 LGHNA, CDR2 YSLEER. The CDR3 has 17 amino acids. The J segment lost 0 bases and the V segment lost 1 base, leaving 1 base of the junction unmatched.

The chain carries TRBV7-2 and TRBJ2-2; 7 bases are shared with TRBD1. The germline V gene has CDR1 SGHTA and CDR2 FQGNSA. V lost 5 bases, J lost 5 bases, and 5 bases stayed unmatched. The CDR3 has 14 amino acids. The CDR3 bases are TGTGCCAGCAGCACCCCGACAGGGACCGGGGAGCTGTTTTTT. It yields the protein CASSTPTGTGELFF.

This chain uses TRBV9 with TRBJ2-1, with 9 bases aligning to TRBD2. Trimming cost V 0 bases and J 2 bases; bases outside gene matches: 6. From germline, CDR1 is SGDLS and CDR2 YYNGEE. The length of the CDR3 is 17 residues. The CDR3 bases are TGTGCCAGCAGCGTAGCCCCTGGCGGGAGGGCCTACAATGAGCAGTTCTTC. It is translated as CASSVAPGGRAYNEQFF. Full variable domain (missing parts from reference TRBV9 and TRBJ2-1): DSGVTQTPKHLITATGQRVTLRCSPRSGDLSVYWYQQSLDQGLQFLIQYYNGEERAKGNILERFSAQQFPDLHSELNLSSLELGDSALYFCASSVAPGGRAYNEQFFGPGTRLTVL.

The DNA for the CDR3 is TGTGCCAGTTCTGGCGGGAGAGTGACAGATACGCAGTATTTT. It is translated as CASSGGRVTDTQYF. The chain links TRBV19 to TRBJ2-3, with 7 positions matching TRBD2. V lost 8 bases and J lost 3; bases outside the gene matches: 8. The CDR3 is made up of 14 amino acids. Germline V CDR1 and CDR2: LNHDA, SQIVND (reference sequence). Supplemented by reference TRBV19 and TRBJ2-3, the full variable domain reads DGGITQSPKYLFRKEGQNVTLSCEQNLNHDAMYWYRQDPGQGLRLIYYSQIVNDFQKGDIAEGYSVSREKKESFPLTVTSAQKNPTAFYLCASSGGRVTDTQYFGPGTRLTVL.

J is TRBJ2-1 and V is TRBV28; 8 positions match TRBD2. The ends lost 2 bases at V and 4 bases at J; junction bases unmatched: 10. This CDR3 has 17 amino acids. Germline V gene lookup returns CDR1 MDHEN and CDR2 SYDVKM. The CDR3 DNA reads TGTGCCAGCAGTTTACAGTTCGGGTCTAGCGGGTACAATGAGCAGTTCTTC. It encodes CASSLQFGSSGYNEQFF.

The CDR3 loop is CASSMGAGWNTEAFF. CDR3 DNA sequence: TGTGCCAGTAGTATGGGTGCAGGGTGGAACACTGAAGCTTTCTTT. V is TRBV19 and J is TRBJ1-1, with D possibly TRBD1 on 5 matching bases. The CDR3 runs 15 residues. The V end lost 3 bases, the J end lost 1 base, and 12 bases lay between the germline ends. Germline assignment: CDR1 LNHDA and CDR2 SQIVND (reference sequence).

The J gene is TRBJ1-4, the V gene TRBV11-2, with 9 nucleotides matching TRBD1. The V gene's germline CDR1 is SGHAT and CDR2 FQNNGV. The CDR3 consists of 15 residues. J gave up 6 bases and V 0 bases, and 2 bases lay outside the gene matches. CDR3 amino acids: CASSLEGQGYEKLFF. Here the CDR3 DNA reads TGTGCCAGCAGCTTAGAAGGACAGGGGTATGAAAAACTGTTTTTT.

The chain uses TRBV30 and TRBJ1-5; 8 bases agree with TRBD1. There are 13 residues in the CDR3. Losses at the gene ends were 5 bases for V and 3 bases for J; bases not matched to a gene: 3. CDR1 and CDR2 (germline): GTSNPN, SVGIG (reference sequence). CDR3 residues: CAWATGANQPQHF. For the CDR3, the DNA is TGTGCCTGGGCGACAGGGGCCAATCAGCCCCAGCATTTT.

This clone has a count of ten or more. The rearrangement joins TRBV7-2 to TRBJ2-2; D possibly corresponds to TRBD1 (5 bases). Germline CDR1 and CDR2: SGHTA and FQGNSA. Deletions cut 5 bases from V and 2 bases from J, with 15 bases between. The CDR3 consists of 16 residues. CDR3 loop: CASSPFGAANTGELFF. The CDR3 DNA reads as TGTGCCAGCAGCCCCTTTGGGGCAGCTAACACCGGGGAGCTGTTTTTT.

The chain joins TRBV5-1 to TRBJ1-1; maybe TRBD1 (5 bases). Trimming cost V 0 bases and J 1 base, with 16 bases left between them. The CDR3 sequence is 17 residues long. Germline V gene data show CDR1 as SGHRS and CDR2 as YFSETQ. CDR3 region: CASSLARLGPTNTEAFF. The CDR3 DNA reads TGCGCCAGCAGCTTGGCCCGTCTGGGACCTACGAACACTGAAGCTTTCTTT.

Points on this clone: A much larger clone is a single base away; this may be a read error. The chain combines TRBV9 with TRBJ2-7; 12 nucleotides align to TRBD2. The trim removed 4 bases at V and 2 bases at J, leaving 1 base unmatched. CDR3 size: 14 residues. In germline, CDR1 is SGDLS, CDR2 YYNGEE. The CDR3 coding sequence is TGTGCCAGCAGCCTAGCGGGAGGGCCCTACGAGCAGTACTTC. As protein: CASSLAGGPYEQYF.

This sequence joins TRBV2 and TRBJ1-2; D might be TRBD1 (6 bases). Trimming removed 7 bases at V and 6 bases at J, with 18 bases between. The germline gives CDR1 SNHLY, CDR2 FYNNEI. The CDR3 runs 14 residues. The DNA of the CDR3 is TGTGCCAGCATTTATAGACAGGACATTAATGGCTACACCTTC. As protein: CASIYRQDINGYTF.

The V and J genes are TRBV28 and TRBJ2-5; 9 bases align to TRBD1. The CDR3 has 14 residues. Germline CDR1 is MDHEN and CDR2 is SYDVKM. V trimming: 6 bases; J trimming: 5 bases; junction bases outside the gene matches: 7. The DNA of the CDR3 is TGTGCCAGCAGGGGAGGGACAGGGCGCGAGACCCAGTACTTC. Protein: CASRGGTGRETQYF.

With respect to this clone: A much larger clone is a single base away; this may be a read error. This rearrangement joins TRBV20-1 to TRBJ1-2; unclear D gene. CDR1 DFQATT and CDR2 SNEGSKA come from the germline V gene (reference sequence). The length of the CDR3 is 10 residues. The CDR3, as DNA: TGCGGTGCTAGAGGTTATGGCTACACCTTC. It yields the protein CGARGYGYTF.

The chain uses TRBV5-1 and TRBJ2-7; 8 nucleotides line up with TRBD1. After removal of 2 bases from V and 3 bases from J, the junction contained 4 bases not matched to a gene. Germline V gives CDR1 SGHRS, CDR2 YFSETQ. There are 14 residues in the CDR3. CDR3 in DNA: TGCGCCAGCAGCTTAATGGACAGGGTCTACGAGCAGTACTTC. This gives the protein CASSLMDRVYEQYF. Complete variable domain (other parts from reference TRBV5-1 and TRBJ2-7): KAGVTQTPRYLIKTRGQQVTLSCSPISGHRSVSWYQQTPGQGLQFLFEYFSETQRNKGNFPGRFSGRQFSNSRSEMNVSTLELGDSALYLCASSLMDRVYEQYFGPGTRLTVT.

This clone has a count of ten or more. The chain is built from TRBV7-2 and TRBJ2-3; D remains ambiguous. CDR3 size: 14 residues. The V gene lost 4 bases and the J gene lost 0 bases, with 8 bases spanning the gap. CDR1 and CDR2 (germline): SGHTA, FQGNSA. This CDR3 is CASSSLASTDTQYF. The CDR3 nucleotides read TGTGCCAGCAGCTCACTTGCTAGCACAGATACGCAGTATTTT. Based on the CDR3 plus reference TRBV7-2 and TRBJ2-3, the full variable domain is GAGVSQSPSNKVTEKGKDVELRCDPISGHTALYWYRQSLGQGLEFLIYFQGNSAPDKSGLPSDRFSAERTGGSVSTLTIQRTQQEDSAVYLCASSSLASTDTQYFGPGTRLTVL.

This clone came up a few times. The chain has TRBV6-6 and TRBJ1-2; D may be TRBD1 (5 bases). Trimming left V 5 bases short and J 10 bases short, with 17 bases between. Germline CDR1 reads MNHNY; CDR2 reads SVGAGI (reference sequence). The CDR3 consists of 13 residues. The CDR3 loop reads CASSTSYRGDYTF. As DNA, the CDR3 is TGTGCCAGCAGTACTTCTTATAGGGGCGACTACACCTTC.

A single count supports this clone. The chain links TRBV11-1 to TRBJ2-3; 7 nucleotides line up with TRBD1. This CDR3 is 14 amino acids long. Germline-derived CDR1 and CDR2 are SGHAT and FQDESV (reference sequence). The trim removed 5 bases at V and 6 bases at J, leaving 8 bases unmatched. CDR3 in DNA: TGTGCCAGCAGCCCATATCAGGGGGAGGATACGCAGTATTTT. This sequence encodes CASSPYQGEDTQYF.

This chain joins TRBV5-1 and TRBJ1-2; D not certain. Per the germline V gene, CDR1 is SGHRS and CDR2 is YFSETQ. The V gene lost 4 bases and the J gene lost 0 bases, with 16 bases spanning the gap. The CDR3 runs 16 residues. The CDR3 sequence: CASSPPPTQANYGYTF. The CDR3 region has the DNA TGCGCCAGCAGCCCCCCTCCGACACAAGCTAACTATGGCTACACCTTC.

The chain employs TRBV7-9 and TRBJ2-5, with 7 bases fitting TRBD2. Germline assignment: CDR1 SEHNR and CDR2 FQNEAQ (reference sequence). The V and J ends lost 6 bases and 3 bases, in that order; junction bases with no gene match: 4. The CDR3 sequence is 13 residues long. The CDR3 coding sequence is TGTGCCAGCAGTAAGGGACTAAAAGAGACCCAGTACTTC. The encoded protein is CASSKGLKETQYF.

The chain carries TRBV10-3 and TRBJ2-7; TRBD1 matches 8 bases. CDR1 ENHRY and CDR2 SYGVKD come from the germline V gene. This CDR3 is 13 amino acids long. With V trimmed by 2 bases and J by 4 bases, 1 base remained unmatched. Written as DNA, the CDR3 is TGTGCCATCAGTGAGCGACAGGGGTACGAGCAGTACTTC. It encodes CAISERQGYEQYF.

The rearrangement uses TRBV30 and TRBJ1-3, with D unclear. The CDR3 sequence is 12 residues long. The germline CDR1 and CDR2 sequences are GTSNPN and SVGIG (reference sequence). V was trimmed by 2 bases and J by 4 bases, leaving 6 bases between them. CDR3 nucleotide sequence: TGTGCCTGGAGTACGACAGGAAACACCATATATTTT. This encodes CAWSTTGNTIYF.

The rearrangement links TRBV28 to TRBJ2-7; TRBD2 might be the D (6 bases). The germline V and J ends were trimmed by 7 bases and 3 bases, with 16 bases remaining between them. Germline V gene lookup returns CDR1 MDHEN and CDR2 SYDVKM. The CDR3 consists of 14 residues. In DNA form, the CDR3 reads TGTGCCAGCATACCGGGAGATATGGACTACGAGCAGTACTTC. Translation: CASIPGDMDYEQYF. The full variable domain, completed using reference TRBV28 and TRBJ2-7, is DVKVTQSSRYLVKRTGEKVFLECVQDMDHENMFWYRQDPGLGLRLIYFSYDVKMKEKGDIPEGYSVSREKKERFSLILESASTNQTSMYLCASIPGDMDYEQYFGPGTRLTVT.

This chain links TRBV29-1 with TRBJ1-1, with 9 bases matching TRBD1. Germline V lookup: CDR1 SQVTM, CDR2 ANQGSEA. The CDR3 has 15 residues. J gave up 4 bases and V 3 bases, and 9 bases lay outside the gene matches. CDR3 loop: CSVDAGQGGGTEAFF. The CDR3 DNA reads as TGCAGCGTTGACGCGGGACAGGGAGGCGGCACTGAAGCTTTCTTT.

The chain links TRBV4-2 to TRBJ2-1; D might be TRBD1 (5 bases). Germline loops: CDR1 LGHNA, CDR2 YNFKEQ. CDR3 length equals 16 residues. Deletions cut 4 bases from V and 4 bases from J, with 17 bases between. CDR3 sequence (DNA): TGTGCCAGCAGCCCGGATGGGGCGACACCATACAATGAGCAGTTCTTC. This translates into CASSPDGATPYNEQFF.

This clone has a count of ten or more. Here the CDR3 reads CASSYPSGRARDEQFF. Written as DNA, the CDR3 is TGTGCCAGCAGTTACCCTAGCGGGAGGGCCAGAGATGAGCAGTTCTTC. The genes are TRBV6-6 and TRBJ2-1; 12 bases map to TRBD2. The CDR3 runs to 16 residues. Germline CDR1 and CDR2: MNHNY and SVGAGI (reference sequence). Trimming removed 2 bases from V and 8 bases from J; junction bases left unmatched: 7.